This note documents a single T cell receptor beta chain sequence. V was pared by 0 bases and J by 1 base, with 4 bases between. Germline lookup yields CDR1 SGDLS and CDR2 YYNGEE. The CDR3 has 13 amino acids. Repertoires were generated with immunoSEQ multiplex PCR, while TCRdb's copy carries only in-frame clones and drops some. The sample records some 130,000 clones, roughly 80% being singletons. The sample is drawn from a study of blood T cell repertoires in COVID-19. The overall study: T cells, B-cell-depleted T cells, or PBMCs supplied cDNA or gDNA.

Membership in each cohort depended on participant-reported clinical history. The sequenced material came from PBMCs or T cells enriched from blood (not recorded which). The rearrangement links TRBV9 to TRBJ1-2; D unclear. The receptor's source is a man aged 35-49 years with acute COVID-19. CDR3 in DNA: TGTGCCAGCAGCGTAGCAAATAACTATGGCTACACCTTC. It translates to CASSVANNYGYTF.